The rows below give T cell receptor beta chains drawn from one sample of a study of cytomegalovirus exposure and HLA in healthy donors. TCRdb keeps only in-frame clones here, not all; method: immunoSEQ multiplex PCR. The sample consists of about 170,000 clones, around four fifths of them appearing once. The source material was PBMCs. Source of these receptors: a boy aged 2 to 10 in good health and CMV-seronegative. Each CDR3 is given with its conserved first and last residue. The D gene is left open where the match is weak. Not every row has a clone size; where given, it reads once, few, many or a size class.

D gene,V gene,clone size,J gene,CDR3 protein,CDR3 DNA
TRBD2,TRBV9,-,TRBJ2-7,CASSVGDSGSVYEQYF,TGTGCCAGCAGCGTAGGGGATAGCGGGAGTGTATACGAGCAGTACTTC
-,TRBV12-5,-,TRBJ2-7,CASGFGPSASYEQYF,TGTGCTAGTGGTTTTGGGCCTAGCGCTTCCTACGAGCAGTACTTC
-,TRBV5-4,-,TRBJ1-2,CASSLDLTETGNGYTF,TGTGCCAGCAGCTTGGATCTGACCGAGACAGGAAATGGCTACACCTTC
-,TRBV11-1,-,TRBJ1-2,CASSPQLQGQNYGYTF,TGTGCCAGCAGCCCCCAGCTCCAAGGACAGAACTATGGCTACACCTTC
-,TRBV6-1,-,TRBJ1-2,CASSEVIGSIRYTF,TGTGCCAGCAGTGAAGTTATAGGGAGCATCCGCTACACCTTC
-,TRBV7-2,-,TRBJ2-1,CASSLDLRESEQFF,TGTGCCAGCAGCTTAGACCTCCGGGAGAGTGAGCAGTTCTTC
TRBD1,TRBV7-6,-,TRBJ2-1,CASSGPKTGQYSDEQFF,TGTGCCAGCAGCGGTCCCAAGACAGGGCAATACTCCGATGAGCAGTTCTTC
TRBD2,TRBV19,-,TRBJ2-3,CASGPSGPSTDTQYF,TGTGCCAGTGGCCCTAGCGGGCCCAGCACAGATACGCAGTATTTT
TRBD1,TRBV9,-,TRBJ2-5,CASSVGDRDQETQYF,TGTGCCAGCAGCGTAGGAGACAGGGACCAAGAGACCCAGTACTTC
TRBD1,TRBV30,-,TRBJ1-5,CAWGATGYGNQPQHF,TGTGCCTGGGGGGCGACAGGGTATGGCAATCAGCCCCAGCATTTT
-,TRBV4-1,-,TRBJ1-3,CASSQGTQEHSGNTIYF,TGCGCCAGCAGCCAAGGCACGCAGGAACACTCTGGAAACACCATATATTTT
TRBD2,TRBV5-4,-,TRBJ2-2,CASSLAGGPDTGELFF,TGTGCCAGCAGCTTAGCGGGGGGGCCGGACACCGGGGAGCTGTTTTTT
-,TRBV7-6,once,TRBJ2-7,CASSVSGPSYEQYF,TGTGCCAGCAGCGTCTCGGGTCCCTCCTACGAGCAGTACTTC
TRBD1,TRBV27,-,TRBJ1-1,CASRGQGTTEAFF,TGTGCCAGCAGGGGACAGGGAACCACTGAAGCTTTCTTT
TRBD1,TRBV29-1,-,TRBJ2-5,CSGTKQGAGETQYF,TGCAGCGGGACCAAACAGGGGGCAGGGGAGACCCAGTACTTC
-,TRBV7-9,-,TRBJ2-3,CASSFLTGSFDTQYF,TGTGCCAGCAGCTTCCTTACGGGGTCCTTCGATACGCAGTATTTT
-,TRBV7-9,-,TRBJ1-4,CASSLAETATNEKLFF,TGTGCCAGCAGCTTAGCGGAGACGGCAACTAATGAAAAACTGTTTTTT
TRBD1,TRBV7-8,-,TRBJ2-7,CASSRQGAVYEQYF,TGTGCCAGCAGCCGGCAGGGGGCGGTTTACGAGCAGTACTTC
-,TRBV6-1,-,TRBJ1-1,CASSDGTTRKLNTEAFF,TGTGCCAGCAGTGACGGGACAACGCGAAAACTGAACACTGAAGCTTTCTTT
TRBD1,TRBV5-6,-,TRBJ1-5,CASSRDRGRVQPQHF,TGTGCCAGCAGCAGGGACAGGGGGCGCGTTCAGCCCCAGCATTTT
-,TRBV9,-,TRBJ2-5,CASSEADQETQYF,TGTGCCAGCAGCGAAGCGGACCAAGAGACCCAGTACTTC
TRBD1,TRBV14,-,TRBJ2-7,CASSHGQGRKYEQYF,TGTGCCAGCAGCCACGGACAGGGTAGGAAGTACGAGCAGTACTTC
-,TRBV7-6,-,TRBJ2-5,CASSLVDSQETQYF,TGTGCCAGCAGCTTAGTTGACAGCCAAGAGACCCAGTACTTC
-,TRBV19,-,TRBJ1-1,CASSPTTDTEAFF,TGTGCCAGTAGTCCGACAACGGACACTGAAGCTTTCTTT
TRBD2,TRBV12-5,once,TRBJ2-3,CASGLGGGTSTDTQYF,TGTGCTAGTGGTTTAGGCGGGGGGACTAGCACAGATACGCAGTATTTT
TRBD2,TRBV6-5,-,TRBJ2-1,CASSYSTWTRSEQFF,TGTGCCAGCAGTTACTCGACGTGGACTAGGAGTGAGCAGTTCTTC
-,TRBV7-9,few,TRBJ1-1,CASSLTGISGDTEAFF,TGTGCCAGCAGCCTAACTGGGATCTCAGGGGACACTGAAGCTTTCTTT
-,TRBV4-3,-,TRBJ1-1,CASSGGQQNTEAFF,TGCGCCAGCAGTGGTGGGCAGCAGAACACTGAAGCTTTCTTT
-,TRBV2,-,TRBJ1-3,CASTEQGLSGNTIYF,TGTGCCAGCACCGAACAGGGTCTTTCTGGAAACACCATATATTTT
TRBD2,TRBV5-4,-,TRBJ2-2,CASSSRLAGNTGELFF,TGTGCCAGCAGCTCTAGACTAGCGGGGAACACCGGGGAGCTGTTTTTT
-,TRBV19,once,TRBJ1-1,CASSIQGAKAFF,TGTGCCAGTAGTATACAGGGTGCAAAAGCTTTCTTT
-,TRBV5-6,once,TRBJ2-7,CASSLEGRYEQYF,TGTGCCAGCAGCTTGGAGGGGCGATACGAGCAGTACTTC
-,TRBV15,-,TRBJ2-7,CATSRPGPQGYEQYF,TGTGCCACCAGCAGACCGGGACCCCAGGGGTACGAGCAGTACTTC
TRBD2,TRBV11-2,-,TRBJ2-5,CASSFGGTSGQETQYF,TGTGCCAGCAGCTTCGGCGGGACTAGCGGTCAAGAGACCCAGTACTTC
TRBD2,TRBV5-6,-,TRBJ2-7,CASSWEGTSYREQYF,TGTGCCAGCAGCTGGGAGGGGACTAGCTACCGCGAGCAGTACTTC
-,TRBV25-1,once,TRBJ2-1,CASSPAWDSYNEQFF,TGTGCCAGCAGTCCTGCGTGGGACTCTTACAATGAGCAGTTCTTC
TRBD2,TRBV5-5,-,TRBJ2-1,CASSSTGGPYNEQFF,TGTGCCAGCAGTTCGACGGGGGGGCCGTACAATGAGCAGTTCTTC
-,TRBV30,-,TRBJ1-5,CAWNRDSNQPQHF,TGTGCCTGGAATCGGGATAGCAATCAGCCCCAGCATTTT
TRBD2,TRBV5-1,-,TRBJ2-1,CASSPTPGTSGHNEQFF,TGCGCCAGCAGCCCCACCCCCGGGACTAGCGGCCACAATGAGCAGTTCTTC
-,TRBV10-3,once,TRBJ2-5,CAISAALAQETQYF,TGTGCCATCAGTGCAGCGCTAGCCCAAGAGACCCAGTACTTC
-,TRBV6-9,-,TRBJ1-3,CATRSGNTIYF,TGTGCCACGCGCTCTGGAAACACCATATATTTT
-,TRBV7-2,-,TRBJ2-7,CASSLELSYEQYF,TGTGCCAGCAGCTTAGAGCTATCCTACGAGCAGTACTTC
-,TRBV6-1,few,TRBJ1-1,CATQQEPITEAFF,TGTGCCACCCAACAAGAACCCATCACTGAAGCTTTCTTT
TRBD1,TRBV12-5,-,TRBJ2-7,CASGLGTGAYEQYF,TGTGCTAGTGGTTTAGGGACAGGGGCCTACGAGCAGTACTTC
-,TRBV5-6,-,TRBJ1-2,CASSLQGSFYGYTF,TGTGCCAGCAGCTTGCAGGGCAGTTTCTATGGCTACACCTTC
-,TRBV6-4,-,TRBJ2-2,CASSSTESGELFF,TGTGCCAGCAGCTCGACAGAATCCGGGGAGCTGTTTTTT
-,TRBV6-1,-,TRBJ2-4,CASTELKNIQYF,TGTGCCAGTACAGAGTTAAAAAACATTCAGTACTTC
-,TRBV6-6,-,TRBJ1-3,CASSRGGSGNTIYF,TGTGCCAGCAGTAGAGGGGGCTCTGGAAACACCATATATTTT
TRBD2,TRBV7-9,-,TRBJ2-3,CASNLGLAVTDTQYF,TGTGCCAGCAACCTCGGACTAGCGGTGACAGATACGCAGTATTTT